The rows below give T cell receptor beta chains drawn from one sample of a study of shared clonotypes between healthy human individuals. Libraries were prepared by immunoSEQ multiplex PCR; TCRdb keeps only in-frame clonotypes and omits some of them. The sample holds some 1,900,000 clones, approximately 94% seen once. Sequenced material: naive CD8+ T cells sorted from blood. These TCRs come from a man aged 18 to 29 in good health. The CDR3 runs from the conserved cysteine through the conserved F or W. The order of the fields is CDR3 protein, CDR3 DNA, clone size, V gene, D gene, J gene. A D gene is named only where the DNA matches it firmly. Expanded clones get a size class; other rows say once, few or many, or leave the size out.

CDR3: CASSRDRAYNEQFF
DNA: TGTGCCAGCAGCCGGGACAGGGCCTACAATGAGCAGTTCTTC
size: NA
V: TRBV7-9
D: TRBD1
J: TRBJ2-1

CDR3: CASSVGTDAYEQYF
DNA: TGTGCCAGCAGCGTGGGGACAGACGCCTACGAGCAGTACTTC
size: once
V: TRBV9
D: TRBD1
J: TRBJ2-7

CDR3: CSVGAGTTYEQYF
DNA: TGCAGCGTTGGGGCCGGGACCACCTACGAGCAGTACTTC
size: NA
V: TRBV29-1
D: NA
J: TRBJ2-7

CDR3: CASRERVREEQYF
DNA: TGTGCCAGCCGGGAGCGGGTCAGGGAGGAGCAGTACTTC
size: NA
V: TRBV6-6
D: NA
J: TRBJ2-7

CDR3: CASSWEGGSTEAFF
DNA: TGCGCCAGCAGCTGGGAGGGGGGAAGCACTGAAGCTTTCTTT
size: NA
V: TRBV5-1
D: NA
J: TRBJ1-1

CDR3: CASSRDSPLHF
DNA: TGCGCCAGCAGCCGGGATTCACCCCTCCACTTT
size: NA
V: TRBV4-1
D: NA
J: TRBJ1-6

CDR3: CASSLISGEGRRSSYNEQFF
DNA: TGTGCCAGCAGCTTAATTAGCGGGGAGGGGCGGCGGAGCTCCTACAATGAGCAGTTCTTC
size: NA
V: TRBV7-6
D: TRBD2
J: TRBJ2-1

CDR3: CASARTNTGELFF
DNA: TGTGCCAGCGCTAGAACGAACACCGGGGAGCTGTTTTTT
size: NA
V: TRBV9
D: NA
J: TRBJ2-2

CDR3: CARSLRYGYTF
DNA: TGTGCCAGAAGCTTACGATATGGCTACACCTTC
size: NA
V: TRBV5-3
D: NA
J: TRBJ1-2

CDR3: CASSLFQTGPKNYGYTF
DNA: TGTGCCAGCAGCTTATTCCAAACAGGGCCGAAGAACTATGGCTACACCTTC
size: NA
V: TRBV7-8
D: NA
J: TRBJ1-2

CDR3: CASSYYDGSTDTQYF
DNA: TGTGCCAGCAGTTATTACGACGGTTCCACAGATACGCAGTATTTT
size: NA
V: TRBV6-5
D: NA
J: TRBJ2-3

CDR3: CASSYIPGQGGAEAFF
DNA: TGTGCCAGCAGTTACATCCCGGGACAGGGAGGCGCTGAAGCTTTCTTT
size: NA
V: TRBV6-6
D: TRBD1
J: TRBJ1-1

CDR3: CASSHAGLGINEQFF
DNA: TGTGCCAGCAGCCACGCCGGCCTGGGGATAAATGAGCAGTTCTTC
size: once
V: TRBV7-6
D: NA
J: TRBJ2-1

CDR3: CASSKSRVKYGYTF
DNA: TGTGCCAGCAGCAAAAGCAGGGTAAAGTATGGCTACACCTTC
size: NA
V: TRBV21-1
D: NA
J: TRBJ1-2

CDR3: CASSGYEQYF
DNA: TGTGCCAGCAGCGGCTACGAGCAGTACTTC
size: NA
V: TRBV7-2
D: NA
J: TRBJ2-7

CDR3: CASSEAVPISYEQYF
DNA: TGTGCCAGCAGTGAAGCGGTCCCAATCTCCTACGAGCAGTACTTC
size: NA
V: TRBV6-1
D: NA
J: TRBJ2-7